This T cell receptor beta chain was sequenced for a study of Ad26.COV2.S vaccination and SARS-CoV-2 variants. Assay used: immunoSEQ multiplex PCR; TCRdb lists only in-frame clones, some missing. The table includes approximately 420,000 clones, over 75% detected once. The treatment was: roughly 19 received Ad26.COV2.S at low or high dose, single or two shots; about five received placebo; per-sample allocation not given. Day 63 following the first vaccine or placebo injection was when the samples were taken. This specimen was peripheral blood, taken in a trial of Ad26.COV2.S vaccine versus placebo. This TCR came from a person aged 18-60 years who received the Ad26.COV2.S COVID-19 vaccine or a placebo.

CDR3 loop: CASSQTGDTDTQYF. The CDR3 DNA follows: TGTGCCAGCAGCCAGACGGGGGACACAGATACGCAGTATTTT. The gene calls are TRBV9 and TRBJ2-3; maybe TRBD2 (6 bases). Trimming pared 4 bases from V and 2 bases from J, leaving 11 bases between. Per the germline V gene, CDR1 is SGDLS and CDR2 is YYNGEE. The CDR3 has 14 residues.